This T cell receptor beta chain derives from a study of beta chain features in type 1 diabetes. Of the isolated RNA, all was reverse transcribed, and so the sequenced material was expressed TCRB transcripts. Profiled with immunoSEQ multiplex PCR; TCRdb holds only in-frame clones, not every one. The data contain some 150,000 clones, under 60% of them singletons. Trimming left V 3 bases short and J 10 bases short, with 15 bases between. Germline CDR1 MDHEN, CDR2 SYDVKM. This CDR3 spans 13 amino acids. Study-wide findings and caveats: Equally in patients and controls, shorter templates might have been favored by PCR.

For this clone: What it binds is not known.

The receptor was isolated from a man aged 18 to 35 in good health. Specimen: Tregs from blood. V and J are TRBV28 and TRBJ1-2; D unclear. CDR3 sequence reads: CASSFLILGAYTF. CDR3 bases: TGTGCCAGCAGTTTCCTAATTTTGGGAGCCTACACCTTC.